These 26 T cell receptor beta chains were sequenced from one sample in a study of blood T cells in healthy people across ages. A second PCR, run for about 6 to 11 cycles, used a sample-barcoded 5' primer plus a J-beta primer mix. TCRdb redid the calling of the 5' RACE reads with MiXCR, one entry per CDR3 protein. The sample carries hundreds of thousands of distinct CDR3 sequences, around half recorded once. The sequenced sample consisted of blood. The receptors stem from an elderly man in good health.

This clonotype was counted only a few times. The genes are TRBV3-1 and TRBJ2-3; 7 bases line up with TRBD2. Unmatched junction bases numbered 1, after V lost 1 base and J lost 3 bases. This CDR3 is built from 14 residues. Looked up from germline, CDR1 is LGHDT and CDR2 is YNNKEL (reference sequence). This chain's CDR3 is CASSQVGGTDTQYF. The CDR3 DNA sequence: TGTGCCAGCAGCCAAGTCGGGGGGACAGATACGCAGTATTTT.

The table lists this clonotype with many counts. The rearrangement uses TRBV7-9 and TRBJ2-4, with TRBD2 matching 9 bases. The V segment lost 6 bases and the J segment 7 bases; nucleotides outside the gene matches: 13. There are 16 residues in the CDR3. In germline, CDR1 is SEHNR, CDR2 FQNEAQ (reference sequence). CDR3 region: CASSWNSGSSTNIQYF. CDR3 nucleotides: TGTGCCAGCAGTTGGAATAGCGGGAGCTCCACCAACATTCAGTACTTC. Supplemented by reference TRBV7-9 and TRBJ2-4, the full variable domain reads DTGVSQNPRHKITKRGQNVTFRCDPISEHNRLYWYRQTLGQGPEFLTYFQNEAQLEKSRLLSDRFSAERPKGSFSTLEIQRTEQGDSAMYLCASSWNSGSSTNIQYFGAGTRLSVL.

The genes are TRBV10-3 and TRBJ2-7, with 7 bases matching TRBD1. The DNA matches TRBJ2-5 better at its end, which makes the J call doubtful. The CDR3 sequence is 13 residues long. The germline V gene encodes CDR1 ENHRY and CDR2 SYGVKD. In nucleotides, the CDR3 is TGTGCCATCAGCCGGGACAGAGAAGAGACCCAGTACTTC. Amino acids: CAISRDREETQYF.

This chain joins TRBV7-9 and TRBJ2-1; 9 nucleotides agree with TRBD1. The germline V gene encodes CDR1 SEHNR and CDR2 FQNEAQ (reference sequence). The CDR3 is made up of 17 amino acids. J gave up 6 bases and V 6 bases, and 15 bases lay outside the gene matches. The DNA for the CDR3 is TGTGCCAGCAGGGCCCTCAAGGGACAGGGTTTCTCCAATGAGCAGTTCTTC. The encoded protein is CASRALKGQGFSNEQFF.

The genes are TRBV5-1 and TRBJ2-7; D gene uncertain. Germline V gene lookup returns CDR1 SGHRS and CDR2 YFSETQ. The CDR3 length is 15 residues. Between the trimmed V and J ends, which lost 0 bases and 0 bases, there was a span of 10 bases. CDR3 in amino acids: CASSLVLSSSYEQYF. In nucleotides, the CDR3 is TGCGCCAGCAGCTTGGTTCTCTCGAGCTCCTACGAGCAGTACTTC.

The chain is built from TRBV20-1 and TRBJ2-3; TRBD1 agrees at 9 bases. The CDR3 contains 15 residues. J lost 0 bases, V lost 5 bases, and 6 bases had no gene match. Looked up from germline, CDR1 is DFQATT and CDR2 is SNEGSKA (reference sequence). This chain's CDR3 is CSASRDRVSTDTQYF. The DNA for the CDR3 is TGCAGTGCTTCTAGGGACAGGGTCAGCACAGATACGCAGTATTTT.

This clonotype was detected only a few times. CDR3 DNA sequence: TGCGCCAGCAGCCAAGTTACCGGACCCTACGAGCAGTACTTC. This encodes CASSQVTGPYEQYF. This chain connects TRBV4-3 to TRBJ2-7; no definite D call. The CDR3 contains 14 residues. The germline V gene encodes CDR1 LGHNA and CDR2 YSLEER. Trimming cost V 1 base and J 2 bases, with 9 bases left between them.

The CDR3 bases are TGTGCCAGCAGCGCCCGAACTAGGGAAGGTACGCAGTATTTT. This codes for CASSARTREGTQYF. The J gene is TRBJ2-3, the V gene TRBV9; D might be TRBD2 (5 bases). Germline CDR1 SGDLS, CDR2 YYNGEE. The CDR3 is made up of 14 amino acids. Trimming removed 3 bases from V and 8 bases from J, with 16 bases in between.

J is TRBJ2-7 and V is TRBV28; D remains ambiguous. The CDR3 is made up of 13 amino acids. V gave up 6 bases and J gave up 6 bases, with 15 bases separating them. Germline CDR1 is MDHEN and CDR2 is SYDVKM. The CDR3 spells CASRNGWVSEQYF. The CDR3 DNA reads TGTGCCAGCAGAAATGGTTGGGTTTCCGAGCAGTACTTC.

Note on this clonotype: With a much larger clone just one base away, this may be a read error. This sequence joins TRBV6-2 or TRBV6-3 and TRBJ2-1; a possible D gene is TRBD2 (6 bases). Trimming took off 6 bases at V and 10 bases at J, with 22 bases between the two ends. Germline V lookup: CDR1 MNHEY, CDR2 SVGEGT. This CDR3 has 15 residues. CDR3 in amino acids: CASSRPRTITYEQFF. Here the CDR3 DNA reads TGTGCCAGCAGCCGACCAAGGACTATTACCTACGAGCAGTTCTTC.

Only a few counts were recorded for this clonotype. V gene TRBV20-1 combines with J gene TRBJ2-3; D possibly uses TRBD1 or TRBD2 (9 bases each). The V end was cut by 6 bases, the J end by 2 bases, with 27 bases between. This CDR3 has 18 residues. Germline loops: CDR1 DFQATT, CDR2 SNEGSKA (reference sequence). The CDR3 nucleotides are TGCAGTGCCGGAGGACAGGGGACTAGCTTAGGACACACAGATACGCAGTATTTT. It yields the protein CSAGGQGTSLGHTDTQYF.

The CDR3 sequence: CASSPSRSLVSNEQFF. Written as DNA, the CDR3 is TGTGCCAGCAGCCCCTCCCGGAGTCTAGTTTCCAATGAGCAGTTCTTC. The chain uses TRBV7-3 and TRBJ2-1; no definite D call. Germline V gene lookup returns CDR1 SGHTA and CDR2 FQGTGA. This CDR3 region has 16 residues. Trimming shortened V by 5 bases and J by 6 bases, and 20 bases separated the two germline ends. Drawing the rest from reference TRBV7-3 and TRBJ2-1, the complete variable domain is GAGVSQTPSNKVTEKGKYVELRCDPISGHTALYWYRQSLGQGPEFLIYFQGTGAADDSGLPNDRFFAVRPEGSVSTLKIQRTERGDSAVYLCASSPSRSLVSNEQFFGPGTRLTVL.

This clonotype was seen once. Being one base from a much bigger clone, this may be a read error. The V gene is TRBV29-1, the J gene TRBJ2-1; 12 bases match TRBD2. The germline V gene encodes CDR1 SQVTM and CDR2 ANQGSEA. The trim removed 6 bases at V and 13 bases at J, leaving 28 bases unmatched. The CDR3 is 19 amino acids. The chain's CDR3 is CSVLLAGGFEAQEHLGQFF. In DNA, the CDR3 is TGCAGCGTGCTTCTAGCGGGAGGGTTCGAAGCCCAGGAACATCTCGGACAGTTCTTC.

This clonotype was recorded many times. V and J are TRBV14 and TRBJ2-1; 8 bases align to TRBD2. V gave up 4 bases and J gave up 1 base; unmatched junction bases: 9. Germline V gives CDR1 SGHDN, CDR2 FVKESK. This CDR3 has 17 residues. In DNA, the CDR3 is TGTGCCAGCAGCCCTAGACTAGCGCCGGTGTCCTACAATGAGCAGTTCTTC. Amino acids: CASSPRLAPVSYNEQFF.

Note on this clonotype: Since a much larger clone is just one base distant, this may be a read error. The chain carries TRBV6-1 and TRBJ2-5, with TRBD2 matching 11 bases. Gene TRBJ2-7 matches the end of the DNA better, so the J call may be wrong. Germline values: CDR1 MNHNS, CDR2 SASEGT. The CDR3 has 16 residues. The CDR3 DNA is TGTGCCAGCAGCAGTATTCCGGGACTAGCGGAATACGAGCAGTACTTC. Encoded protein: CASSSIPGLAEYEQYF.

This chain connects TRBV6-6 to TRBJ2-5; 11 bases match TRBD1. This CDR3 contains 15 residues. Germline trimming cut 6 bases from V and 2 bases from J; bases unmatched to any gene: 5. From germline, CDR1 is MNHNY and CDR2 SVGAGI (reference sequence). CDR3 in amino acids: CASRGGDRGQETQYF. In DNA form, the CDR3 reads TGTGCCAGCAGGGGCGGGGACAGGGGGCAAGAGACCCAGTACTTC.

This clonotype has more than one count but fewer than ten. The rearrangement uses TRBV20-1 and TRBJ2-1, with D possibly being TRBD1 (5 bases). This CDR3 spans 15 amino acids. Trimming took off 4 bases at V and 7 bases at J, with 20 bases between the two ends. CDR1 and CDR2 from the germline V gene are DFQATT and SNEGSKA (reference sequence). The CDR3 bases are TGCAGTGCTACACACAGGCGAACCCCCTCTAATGAGCAGTTCTTC. It is translated as CSATHRRTPSNEQFF.

The chain employs TRBV6-5 and TRBJ1-2, with no clear D. This CDR3 contains 12 residues. The germline V gene encodes CDR1 MNHEY and CDR2 SVGAGI. V lost 5 bases to trimming and J lost 5 bases, with 9 bases between them. This CDR3 is CASSAQFYGYTF. The CDR3 coding sequence is TGTGCCAGCAGTGCACAGTTTTATGGCTACACCTTC.

There are a few counts of this clonotype. The chain employs TRBV12-3 or TRBV12-4 and TRBJ2-5; D is unresolved. The CDR3 length is 11 residues. V dropped 4 bases and J dropped 4 bases, with 4 bases sitting between them. Here the CDR3 reads CASSSSETQYF. The CDR3 nucleotides read TGTGCCAGCAGTTCGTCAGAGACCCAGTACTTC.

The chain joins TRBV7-6 to TRBJ1-1; no firm D call. V was pared by 1 base and J by 4 bases, with 7 bases between. Germline V gene sequence: CDR1 SGHVS, CDR2 FNYEAQ. The CDR3 sequence is 13 residues long. This CDR3 reads CASSLGRPTEAFF. Written as DNA, the CDR3 is TGTGCCAGCAGCTTAGGGAGGCCCACTGAAGCTTTCTTT.

The rearrangement links TRBV6-1 to TRBJ2-4; 9 bases are shared with TRBD1. TRBJ2-7 matches the DNA end more closely, so the J call is doubtful. This CDR3 has 15 amino acids. Germline CDR1 is MNHNS and CDR2 is SASEGT. As DNA, the CDR3 is TGTGCCAGCAGGACCCAGACAGGGGGCTCCTACGAGCAGTACTTC. Translating it yields CASRTQTGGSYEQYF.

The chain uses TRBV28 and TRBJ2-3, with 9 positions matching TRBD2. The CDR3 is made up of 17 amino acids. The J segment lost 2 bases and the V segment lost 5 bases, leaving 11 bases of the junction unmatched. Germline lookup yields CDR1 MDHEN and CDR2 SYDVKM. CDR3 nucleotide sequence: TGTGCCAGCAGTACCCCTTCTAGCGGGACGCACACAGATACGCAGTATTTT. It specifies CASSTPSSGTHTDTQYF.

This clonotype came up once. The gene calls are TRBV25-1 and TRBJ1-1; D remains unclear. Between the trimmed V and J ends, which lost 1 base and 1 base, there was a span of 10 bases. This CDR3 has 15 amino acids. Germline V gene data show CDR1 as MGHDK and CDR2 as SYGVNS. Here the CDR3 DNA reads TGTGCCAGCAGTGAATTTACAGCGTCGAACACTGAAGCTTTCTTT. Its protein is CASSEFTASNTEAFF.

The V call is TRBV7-8, the J call TRBJ2-7; 8 bases are shared with TRBD1. This CDR3 spans 13 amino acids. Trimming at V came to 4 bases and at J to 8 bases, leaving 7 bases not matched to a gene. Germline V CDR1 and CDR2: SGHVS, FQNEAQ. Written as DNA, the CDR3 is TGTGCCAGCAGCTCCCAGGGGGCGGGAAAGCAGTACTTC. Its protein is CASSSQGAGKQYF.

With respect to this clonotype: An end of the junction does not agree with germline; a read error may underlie this. The chain couples TRBV5-1 to TRBJ2-2, with D unresolved. The germline gives CDR1 SGHRS, CDR2 YFSETQ. This CDR3 spans 13 amino acids. The CDR3 protein is CAGSFLVPGELFF. The CDR3 region has the DNA TGCGCCGGCAGCTTTCTGGTTCCTGGGGAGCTGTTTTTT.

This clonotype has ten or more counts. A single base separates this from a much larger clone, so it may be a read error. J is TRBJ2-3 and V is TRBV10-3, with a weak D call TRBD2 (5 bases). CDR3 length: 14 residues. V dropped 6 bases and J dropped 1 base, with 11 bases sitting between them. Germline assignment: CDR1 ENHRY and CDR2 SYGVKD. CDR3 amino acids: CAIRAAEGTDTQYF. The DNA for the CDR3 is TGTGCCATCAGGGCAGCGGAGGGCACAGATACGCAGTATTTT.